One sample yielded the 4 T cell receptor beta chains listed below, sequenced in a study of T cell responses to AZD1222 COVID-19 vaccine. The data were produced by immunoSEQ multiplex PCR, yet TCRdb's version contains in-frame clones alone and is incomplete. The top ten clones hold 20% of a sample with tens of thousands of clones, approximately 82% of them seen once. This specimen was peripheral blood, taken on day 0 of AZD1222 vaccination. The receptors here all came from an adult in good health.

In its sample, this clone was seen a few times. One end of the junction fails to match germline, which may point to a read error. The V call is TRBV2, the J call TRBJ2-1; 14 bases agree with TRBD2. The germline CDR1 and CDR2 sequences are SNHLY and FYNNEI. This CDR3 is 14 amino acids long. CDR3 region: CASSDGTSGSRRVF. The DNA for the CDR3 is TGTGCCAGCAGCGACGGGACTAGCGGGAGTCGTCGTGTCTTC.

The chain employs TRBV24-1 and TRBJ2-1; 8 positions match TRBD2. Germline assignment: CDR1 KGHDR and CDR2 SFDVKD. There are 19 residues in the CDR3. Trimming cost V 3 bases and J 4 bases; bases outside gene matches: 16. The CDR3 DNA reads TGTGCCACCAGTGATAGGGAGGGGTCTAGCGGGCTATCGTACAATGAGCAGTTCTTC. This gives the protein CATSDREGSSGLSYNEQFF.

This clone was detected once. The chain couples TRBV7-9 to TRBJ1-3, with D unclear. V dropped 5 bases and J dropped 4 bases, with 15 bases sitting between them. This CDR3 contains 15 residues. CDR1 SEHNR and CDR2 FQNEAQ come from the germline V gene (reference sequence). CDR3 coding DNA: TGTGCCAGCAGCCCAAAGGCGCGGCTGGGAAACACCATATATTTT. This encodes CASSPKARLGNTIYF. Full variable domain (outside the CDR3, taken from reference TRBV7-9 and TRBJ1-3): DTGVSQNPRHKITKRGQNVTFRCDPISEHNRLYWYRQTLGQGPEFLTYFQNEAQLEKSRLLSDRFSAERPKGSFSTLEIQRTEQGDSAMYLCASSPKARLGNTIYFGEGSWLTVV.

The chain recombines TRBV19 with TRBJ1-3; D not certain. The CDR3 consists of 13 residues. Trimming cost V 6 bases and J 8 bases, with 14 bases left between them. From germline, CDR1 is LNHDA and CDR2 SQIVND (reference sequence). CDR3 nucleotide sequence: TGTGCCAGTAGGGCCCGGGCCTCGTACACCATATATTTT. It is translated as CASRARASYTIYF.